This record covers a single TCR beta chain. This clonotype was recorded many times. What this receptor recognizes is not known. Base qualities are not recorded, but no much larger clone differs from it by a single base. To synthesize cDNA, template-switch 5'RACE was performed with a primer carrying a 10-nucleotide random unique molecular identifier so that each TCR transcript was tagged. Every sequencing run covered 15-18 subjects and yielded more than 180 million TCR-beta sequences. Total RNA was extracted with the RNeasy kit. TCR-beta VDJ regions were amplified with primers for the TCR constant region and the 5'RACE anchor, using the KAPA Real-time Library Amplification kit. Sample indexes and Illumina adaptors were added in a first PCR, and a second PCR then increased library yield. After purification with Ampure beads, the TCR product of roughly 650 bp was size-selected on a 2% E-gel SizeSelection system. Before pooling, library quality was checked on a Bioanalyzer, concentration was measured with Qubit, and libraries were quantified with the Kapa Library Quantification kit. An Illumina HiSeq 2500 sequenced the libraries paired-end 2 x 150 bp. To increase sequence diversity, about 25-31% phiX was spiked into each library pool. The authors' pipeline ran thus. Quality-filtered reads were processed with the UMI-based MiGEC pipeline, and over 85% of raw TCR sequences were removed by the MiGEC pipeline during error correction. IMGT germline references were used for alignment of VDJ genes, and clonotypes were defined by a unique CDR3 amino acid sequence together with V-J genes. Clonal expansion, Shannon diversity and CDR3 relatedness were evaluated with VDJtools (CalcPairwiseDistances, ClusterSamples), while phylogenetic trees were built in CLCbio workbench. Clones with at least 8 unique UMIs were defined as expanded, with this threshold being based on coefficient-of-variation modelling across technical triplicates. TCRdb cleaned the public reads at Q25 with fastp, built clones with MiXCR and kept in-frame beta chains. Every CDR3 protein is listed once, alongside the most common genes and DNA of its rows. TCRdb, not the authors, supplied the V and J calls. The sample table lists 50,000 to 70,000 distinct CDR3 sequences, roughly 13% of them with a count of one. The top ten clonotypes cover around 10% of the sample.

Libraries from unsorted PBMCs were made from 2 million PBMCs kept in RNAlater at -80 degrees C until RNA extraction. PBMCs were separated from peripheral blood using Ficoll-Hypaque density gradient centrifugation and then cryopreserved in liquid nitrogen. Including cysteine and phenylalanine, the CDR3 has 13 amino acids. Only CDR3 DNA is held: 39 bases, read in frame from base 1. The germline V gene encodes CDR1 SGDLS and CDR2 YYNGEE. A distance of 10 bases separates the germline ends of V and J, which lose 3 bases and 4 bases respectively. These data are taken from a study of neurological immune-mediated disorders (dated by TCRdb to the late 2010s). Looking at the study overall: The study compared peripheral blood TCR-beta repertoires of HTLV-I-associated myelopathy (HAM/TSP) patients, multiple sclerosis patients and healthy controls using UMI-based sequencing. Alongside PBMC samples, the set of some 97 TCR-beta libraries contained longitudinal samples, technical triplicates, and paired CD4+ and CD8+ T-cell subsets that had been sorted. The cohort comprised roughly 69 subjects: 14 HAM/TSP patients, around 35 multiple sclerosis patients and around 20 healthy controls.

The investigation overall reported the following: TCR clonal expansion was greatest in HAM/TSP patients and smallest in MS patients, who ranked below even healthy controls. Expanded clones from different subjects shared no identical CDR3 amino acid sequences, which suggests that TCR-beta repertoires were private in all groups.

The sequence came from a woman aged 55-69 years with HTLV-1-associated myelopathy (HAM/TSP). Sequences were obtained from PBMCs. The chain was built from TRBV9 and TRBJ1-1; the best D guess is TRBD1, with 5 bases matching. The CDR3 here reads CASSAGDFTEAFF. In nucleotide form, the sequence is TGTGCCAGCAGCGCGGGGGATTTCACTGAAGCTTTCTTT. Extended through the reference TRBV9 and TRBJ1-1 proteins, this CDR3 yields the full variable domain: DSGVTQTPKHLITATGQRVTLRCSPRSGDLSVYWYQQSLDQGLQFLIQYYNGEERAKGNILERFSAQQFPDLHSELNLSSLELGDSALYFCASSAGDFTEAFFGQGTRLTVV.